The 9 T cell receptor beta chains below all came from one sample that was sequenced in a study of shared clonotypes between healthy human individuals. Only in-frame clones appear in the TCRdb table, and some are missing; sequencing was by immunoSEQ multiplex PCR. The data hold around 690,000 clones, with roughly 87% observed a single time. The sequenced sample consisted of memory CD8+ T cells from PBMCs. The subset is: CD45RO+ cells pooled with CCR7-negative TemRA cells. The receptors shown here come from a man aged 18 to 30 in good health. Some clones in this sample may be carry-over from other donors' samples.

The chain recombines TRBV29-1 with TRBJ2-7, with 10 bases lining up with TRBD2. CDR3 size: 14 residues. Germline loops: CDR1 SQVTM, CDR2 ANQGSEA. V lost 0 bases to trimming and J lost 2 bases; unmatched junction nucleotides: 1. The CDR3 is CSVEDGTSAYEQYF. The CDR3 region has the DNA TGCAGCGTTGAAGACGGGACTAGCGCCTACGAGCAGTACTTC.

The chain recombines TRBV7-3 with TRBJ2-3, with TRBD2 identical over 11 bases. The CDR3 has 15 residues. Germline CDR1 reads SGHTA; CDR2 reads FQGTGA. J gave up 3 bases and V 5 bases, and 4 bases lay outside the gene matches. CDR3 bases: TGTGCCAGCAGCCCCGGGACTAGCGGTACAGATACGCAGTATTTT. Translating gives CASSPGTSGTDTQYF.

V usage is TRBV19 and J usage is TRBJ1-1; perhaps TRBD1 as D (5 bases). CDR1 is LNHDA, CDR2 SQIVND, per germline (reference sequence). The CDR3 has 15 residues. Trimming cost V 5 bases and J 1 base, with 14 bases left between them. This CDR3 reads CASSPWWGENTEAFF. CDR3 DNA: TGTGCCAGTAGTCCGTGGTGGGGGGAGAACACTGAAGCTTTCTTT.

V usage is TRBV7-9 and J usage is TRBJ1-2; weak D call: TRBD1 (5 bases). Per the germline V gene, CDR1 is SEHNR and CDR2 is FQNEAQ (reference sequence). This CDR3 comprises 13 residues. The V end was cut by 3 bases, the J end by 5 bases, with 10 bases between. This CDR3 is CASSFGRDYGYTF. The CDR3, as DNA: TGTGCCAGCAGCTTCGGCAGGGATTATGGCTACACCTTC.

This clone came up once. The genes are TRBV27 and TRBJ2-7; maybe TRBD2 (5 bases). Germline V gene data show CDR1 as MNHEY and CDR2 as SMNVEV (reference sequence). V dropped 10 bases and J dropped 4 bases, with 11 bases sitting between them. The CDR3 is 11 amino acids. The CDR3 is CATHTGYEQYF. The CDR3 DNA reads TGTGCCACCCATACGGGATACGAGCAGTACTTC.

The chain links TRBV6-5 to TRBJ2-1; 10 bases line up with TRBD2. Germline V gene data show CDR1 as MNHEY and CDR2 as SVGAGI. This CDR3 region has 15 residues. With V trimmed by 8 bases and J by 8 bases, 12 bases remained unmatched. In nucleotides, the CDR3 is TGTGCCAGCCGACCGTCTAGCGGGAGATCTGATGAGCAGTTCTTC. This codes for CASRPSSGRSDEQFF.

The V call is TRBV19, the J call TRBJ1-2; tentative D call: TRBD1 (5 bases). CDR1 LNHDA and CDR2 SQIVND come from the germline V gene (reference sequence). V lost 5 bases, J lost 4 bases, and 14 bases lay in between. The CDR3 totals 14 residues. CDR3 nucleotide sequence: TGTGCCAGTAGTTGGGGACGGGGGGTCTATGGCTACACCTTC. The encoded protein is CASSWGRGVYGYTF.

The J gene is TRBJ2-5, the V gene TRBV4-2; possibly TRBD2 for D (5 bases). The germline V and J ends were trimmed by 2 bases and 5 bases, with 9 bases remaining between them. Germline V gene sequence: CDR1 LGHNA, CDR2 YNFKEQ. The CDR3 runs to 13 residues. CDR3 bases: TGTGCCAGCAGCCAATCTCGCGGGGAGACCCAGTACTTC. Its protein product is CASSQSRGETQYF.

CDR3 region: CASSTITSGRASYEQYF. Written as DNA, the CDR3 is TGTGCCAGCAGTACCATCACTAGCGGGAGGGCTTCCTACGAGCAGTACTTC. The chain joins TRBV27 to TRBJ2-7; 13 nucleotides line up with TRBD2. Germline V gives CDR1 MNHEY, CDR2 SMNVEV (reference sequence). CDR3 length: 17 amino acids. Trimming took 5 bases from V and 1 from J; bases not matched to a gene: 8.